This T cell receptor (beta chain) appears in the sequencing data of a study of CD8 T cells in Susac syndrome. Study-wide context: Active disease was present in over five of the sequenced Susac syndrome patients, and remission in about eight.

Random hexamers served to reverse transcribe roughly 0.45 to 1 ug RNA. Multiplex PCR with immunoSEQ amplified the TCR beta CDR3 across 54 Vbeta and 13 Jbeta. TCRdb re-analysed the immunoSEQ multiplex PCR reads in MiXCR, keeping a single row per CDR3 protein. The sample has approximately 94,000 distinct CDR3 sequences, around 96% seen once. Trimming cost V 7 bases and J 8 bases, with 15 bases left between them. Germline assignment: CDR1 MDHEN and CDR2 SYDVKM. This CDR3 comprises 12 residues. The receptor was isolated from a human donor with Susac syndrome. The chain is built from TRBV28 and TRBJ2-7, with D hard to call. The sequenced sample consisted of CD8+ T cells from PBMCs. The CDR3 loop is CASTPGEFKQYF. The CDR3 DNA reads as TGTGCCAGCACCCCAGGCGAATTCAAGCAGTACTTC.